What follows are 2 T cell receptor beta chains derived from one specimen sequenced in a study of PD-1 blockade in classical Hodgkin lymphoma. Generated by immunoSEQ multiplex PCR, the TCRdb table keeps only in-frame clones and is missing some. Here the sample spans 43,000 or so clones, roughly 73% being singletons. Regarding time point: cycle 4 day 1 (C4D1), after less than seven weeks of nivolumab. Every patient was affected by relapse after autologous stem cell transplantation, while exposure to brentuximab vedotin was not uniform. The sequenced sample was peripheral blood mononuclear cells (PBMCs), obtained before the fourth cycle of nivolumab. The receptor set was obtained from a human donor with classical Hodgkin lymphoma.

The V gene is TRBV6-5, the J gene TRBJ1-1; the D gene is possibly TRBD1 (5 bases). In germline, CDR1 is MNHEY, CDR2 SVGAGI. Trimming pared 5 bases from V and 5 bases from J, leaving 18 bases between. CDR3 length: 15 residues. DNA for the CDR3: TGTGCCAGCAGTCCAGGGTTCTGGGATGCGACTGAAGCTTTCTTT. Protein sequence: CASSPGFWDATEAFF.

V gene TRBV7-3 combines with J gene TRBJ1-3; D not resolved. V was cut by 0 bases and J by 4 bases, with 7 bases left in between. Germline loops: CDR1 SGHTA, CDR2 FQGTGA. The CDR3 totals 14 residues. CDR3 loop: CASSLTGFGNTIYF. CDR3 DNA: TGTGCCAGCAGCTTAACTGGGTTCGGAAACACCATATATTTT.